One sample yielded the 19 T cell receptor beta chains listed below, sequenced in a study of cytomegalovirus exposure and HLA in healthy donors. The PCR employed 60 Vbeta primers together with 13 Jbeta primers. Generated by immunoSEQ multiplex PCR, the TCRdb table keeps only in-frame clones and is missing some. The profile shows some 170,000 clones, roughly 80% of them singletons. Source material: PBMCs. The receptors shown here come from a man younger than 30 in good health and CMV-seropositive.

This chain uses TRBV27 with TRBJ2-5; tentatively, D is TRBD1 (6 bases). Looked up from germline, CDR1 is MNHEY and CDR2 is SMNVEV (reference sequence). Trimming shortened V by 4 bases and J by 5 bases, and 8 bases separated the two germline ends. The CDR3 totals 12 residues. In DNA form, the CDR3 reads TGTGCCAGCAGTTCTACAGGGGAGACCCAGTACTTC. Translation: CASSSTGETQYF.

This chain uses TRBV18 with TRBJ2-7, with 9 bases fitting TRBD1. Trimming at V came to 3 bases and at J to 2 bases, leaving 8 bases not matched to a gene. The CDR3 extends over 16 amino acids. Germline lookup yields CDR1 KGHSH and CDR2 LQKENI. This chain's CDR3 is CASSPGQGSGTYEQYF. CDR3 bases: TGTGCCAGCTCACCCGGACAGGGGAGCGGTACCTACGAGCAGTACTTC.

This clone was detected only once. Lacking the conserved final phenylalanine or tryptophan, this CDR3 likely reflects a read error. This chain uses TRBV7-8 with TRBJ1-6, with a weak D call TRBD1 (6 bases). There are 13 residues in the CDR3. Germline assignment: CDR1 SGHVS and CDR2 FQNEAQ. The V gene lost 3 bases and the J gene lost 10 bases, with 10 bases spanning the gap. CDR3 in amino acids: CASSLDQGSPLHL. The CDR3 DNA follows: TGTGCCAGCAGCTTGGACCAGGGGTCACCCCTCCACCTT.

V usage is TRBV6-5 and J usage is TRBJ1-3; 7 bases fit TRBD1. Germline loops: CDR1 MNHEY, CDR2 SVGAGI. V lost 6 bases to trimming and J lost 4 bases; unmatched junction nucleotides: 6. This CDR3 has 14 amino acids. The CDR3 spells CASSRTGAGNTIYF. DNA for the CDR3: TGTGCCAGCAGCCGAACAGGGGCGGGAAACACCATATATTTT.

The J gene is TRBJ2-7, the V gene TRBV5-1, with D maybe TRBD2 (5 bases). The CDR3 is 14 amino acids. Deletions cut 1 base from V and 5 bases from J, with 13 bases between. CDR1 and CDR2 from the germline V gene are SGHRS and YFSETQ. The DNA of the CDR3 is TGCGCCAGCAGCTTGACAGCGACTATCGACGAGCAGTACTTC. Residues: CASSLTATIDEQYF.

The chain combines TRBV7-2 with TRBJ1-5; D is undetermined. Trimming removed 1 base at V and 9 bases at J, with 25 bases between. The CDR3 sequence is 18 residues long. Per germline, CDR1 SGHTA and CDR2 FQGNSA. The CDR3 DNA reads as TGTGCCAGCAGCTTAGGGTATGGGTACCAACCCGCGCAGCGGCCCCAGCATTTT. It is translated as CASSLGYGYQPAQRPQHF.

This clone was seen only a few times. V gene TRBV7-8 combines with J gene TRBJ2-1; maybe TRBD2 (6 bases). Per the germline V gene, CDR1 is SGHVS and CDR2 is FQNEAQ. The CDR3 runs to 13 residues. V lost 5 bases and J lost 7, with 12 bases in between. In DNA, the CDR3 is TGTGCCAGCAGCCTCGGAGGGACGAATGAGCAGTTCTTC. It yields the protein CASSLGGTNEQFF.

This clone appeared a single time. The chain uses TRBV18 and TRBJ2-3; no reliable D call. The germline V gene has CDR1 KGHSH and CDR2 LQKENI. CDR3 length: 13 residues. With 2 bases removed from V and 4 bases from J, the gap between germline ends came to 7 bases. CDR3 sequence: CASSPRGADTQYF. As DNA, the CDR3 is TGTGCCAGCTCACCAAGAGGTGCAGATACGCAGTATTTT.

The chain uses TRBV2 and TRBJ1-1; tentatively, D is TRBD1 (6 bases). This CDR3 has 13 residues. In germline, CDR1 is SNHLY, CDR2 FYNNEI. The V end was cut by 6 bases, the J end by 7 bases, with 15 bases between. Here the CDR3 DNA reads TGTGCCAGCAGCGAAATTCTCAGGGGTGAAGCTTTCTTT. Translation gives CASSEILRGEAFF.

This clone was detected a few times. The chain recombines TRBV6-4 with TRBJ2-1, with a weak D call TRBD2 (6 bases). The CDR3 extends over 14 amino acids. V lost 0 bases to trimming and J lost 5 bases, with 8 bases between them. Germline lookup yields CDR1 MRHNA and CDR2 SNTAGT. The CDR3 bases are TGTGCCAGCAGTGACTCGGGGGGAAACAATGAGCAGTTCTTC. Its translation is CASSDSGGNNEQFF.

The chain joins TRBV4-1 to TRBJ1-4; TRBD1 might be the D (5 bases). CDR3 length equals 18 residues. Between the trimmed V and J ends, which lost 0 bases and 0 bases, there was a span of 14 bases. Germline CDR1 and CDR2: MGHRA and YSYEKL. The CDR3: CASSQDRGTLATNEKLFF. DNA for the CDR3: TGCGCCAGCAGCCAAGATCGGGGGACTCTTGCAACTAATGAAAAACTGTTTTTT.

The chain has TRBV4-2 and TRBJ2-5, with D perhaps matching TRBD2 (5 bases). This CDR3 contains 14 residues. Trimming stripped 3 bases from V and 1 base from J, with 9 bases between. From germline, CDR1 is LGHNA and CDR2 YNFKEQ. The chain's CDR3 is CASSHPSPQETQYF. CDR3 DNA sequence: TGTGCCAGCAGCCATCCTAGCCCCCAAGAGACCCAGTACTTC.

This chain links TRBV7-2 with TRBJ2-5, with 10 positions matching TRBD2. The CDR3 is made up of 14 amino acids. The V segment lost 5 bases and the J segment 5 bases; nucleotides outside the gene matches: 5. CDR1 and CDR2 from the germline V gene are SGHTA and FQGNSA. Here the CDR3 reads CASSPSGRRETQYF. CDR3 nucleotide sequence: TGTGCCAGCAGCCCTAGCGGGAGACGCGAGACCCAGTACTTC.

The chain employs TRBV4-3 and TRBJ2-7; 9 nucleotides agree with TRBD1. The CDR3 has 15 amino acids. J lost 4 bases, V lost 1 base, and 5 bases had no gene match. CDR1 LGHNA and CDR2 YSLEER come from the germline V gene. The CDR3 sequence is CASSQGDREMYEQYF. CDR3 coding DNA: TGCGCCAGCAGCCAAGGGGACAGGGAAATGTACGAGCAGTACTTC.

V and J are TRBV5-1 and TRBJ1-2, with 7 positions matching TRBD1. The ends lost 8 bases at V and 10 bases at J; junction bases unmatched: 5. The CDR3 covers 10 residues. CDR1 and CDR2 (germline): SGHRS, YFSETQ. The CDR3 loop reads CARPGQPYTF. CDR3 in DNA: TGCGCCAGACCGGGACAGCCCTACACCTTC.

Here the CDR3 reads CASSSGQASNQPQHF. DNA for the CDR3: TGTGCCAGCAGTTCTGGACAGGCTAGCAATCAGCCCCAGCATTTT. The chain couples TRBV6-5 to TRBJ1-5; TRBD1 agrees at 7 bases. Trimming removed 4 bases from V and 0 bases from J; junction bases left unmatched: 3. The germline V gene has CDR1 MNHEY and CDR2 SVGAGI. The CDR3 extends over 15 amino acids.

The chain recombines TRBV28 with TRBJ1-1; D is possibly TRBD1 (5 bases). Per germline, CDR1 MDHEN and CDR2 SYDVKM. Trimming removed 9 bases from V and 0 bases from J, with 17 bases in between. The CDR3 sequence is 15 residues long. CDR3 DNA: TGTGCCAGTATGAGTGCGGACACCGTGAACACTGAAGCTTTCTTT. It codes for CASMSADTVNTEAFF.

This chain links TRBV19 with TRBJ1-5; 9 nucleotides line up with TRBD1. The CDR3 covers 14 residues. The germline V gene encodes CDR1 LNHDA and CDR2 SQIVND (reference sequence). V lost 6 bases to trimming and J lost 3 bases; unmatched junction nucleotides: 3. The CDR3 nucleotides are TGTGCCAGTAGGAGACAGGGGGACAATCAGCCCCAGCATTTT. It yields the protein CASRRQGDNQPQHF.

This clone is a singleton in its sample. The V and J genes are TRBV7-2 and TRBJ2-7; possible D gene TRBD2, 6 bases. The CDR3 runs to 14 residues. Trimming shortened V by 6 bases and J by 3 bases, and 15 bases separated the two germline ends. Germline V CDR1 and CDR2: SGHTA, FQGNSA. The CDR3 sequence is CASRERGRGYEQYF. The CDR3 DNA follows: TGTGCCAGCAGGGAGCGTGGGCGGGGCTACGAGCAGTACTTC.